A selection of T cell receptor beta chains follows, all from one sample in a study of PD-L1 blockade in urothelial cancer. Libraries were prepared by immunoSEQ multiplex PCR; TCRdb keeps only in-frame clonotypes and omits some of them. The sample contains 130,000 or so clones, approximately 84% of which appear only once. The input for sequencing was PBMCs, taken around atezolizumab (anti-PD-L1) treatment. All receptors come from a man aged 45 to 65 with urothelial cancer. Both conserved end residues are trimmed from each CDR3.

v_gene: TRBV6-4; j_gene: TRBJ2-3; CDR3aa: ASSPTGGGTDTQY
v_gene: TRBV15; j_gene: TRBJ2-1; CDR3aa: ATSSLAGGSYNEQF
v_gene: TRBV19; j_gene: TRBJ2-1; CDR3aa: ASSLRAGVKENEQF
v_gene: TRBV18; j_gene: TRBJ1-6; CDR3aa: ASSRDRGNSPLH
v_gene: TRBV5-1; j_gene: TRBJ2-1; CDR3aa: ASSTLTSGSGHEQF
v_gene: TRBV18; j_gene: TRBJ2-7; CDR3aa: ASSPLGTGPYEQY
v_gene: TRBV6-5; j_gene: TRBJ2-1; CDR3aa: ASIKESAGNNEQF
v_gene: TRBV5-1; j_gene: TRBJ1-6; CDR3aa: ASSLSQGLNSPLH
v_gene: TRBV19; j_gene: TRBJ1-5; CDR3aa: ASSPRTNQPQH
v_gene: TRBV6-5; j_gene: TRBJ1-2; CDR3aa: ASSYWTGSGYT
v_gene: TRBV19; j_gene: TRBJ2-3; CDR3aa: ASSRSTTDTQY
v_gene: TRBV7-3; j_gene: TRBJ2-3; CDR3aa: ASSLGTSGRTDTQY
v_gene: TRBV27; j_gene: TRBJ1-2; CDR3aa: ASSSRGTLNYGYT
v_gene: TRBV28; j_gene: TRBJ1-1; CDR3aa: ASIPGQDYTEAF
v_gene: TRBV30; j_gene: TRBJ2-7; CDR3aa: AWGSGTGVGEQY
v_gene: TRBV19; j_gene: TRBJ2-2; CDR3aa: ASSIGGGGPWRELF
v_gene: TRBV19; j_gene: TRBJ1-5; CDR3aa: ASSGDRKFQPQH
v_gene: TRBV19; j_gene: TRBJ2-7; CDR3aa: ASRGQQVNSYEQY
v_gene: TRBV28; j_gene: TRBJ2-7; CDR3aa: ASSTRDSSYEQY
v_gene: TRBV4-1; j_gene: TRBJ2-7; CDR3aa: ASSQSDFLSYEQY
v_gene: TRBV5-4; j_gene: TRBJ1-6; CDR3aa: ASSQTRTGNSPLH
v_gene: TRBV4-1; j_gene: TRBJ2-7; CDR3aa: ASSQASQGNYEQY
v_gene: TRBV5-1; j_gene: TRBJ1-5; CDR3aa: ASSSYRTGANGNQPQH
v_gene: TRBV7-9; j_gene: TRBJ2-7; CDR3aa: ASSLEASGNYEQY
v_gene: TRBV5-5; j_gene: TRBJ2-1; CDR3aa: ASSSARAGLLF
v_gene: TRBV11-2; j_gene: TRBJ2-7; CDR3aa: ASTLASGTSTYEQY
v_gene: TRBV6-5; j_gene: TRBJ2-1; CDR3aa: ASSSWTSGRYEQF
v_gene: TRBV18; j_gene: TRBJ2-5; CDR3aa: ASSPPSGRAGETQY
v_gene: TRBV2; j_gene: TRBJ2-2; CDR3aa: ASCEMGAGYPNTGELF
v_gene: TRBV28; j_gene: TRBJ2-3; CDR3aa: ASSSLREWEHRYTQY
v_gene: TRBV5-1; j_gene: TRBJ2-2; CDR3aa: ASSSPSGSGTGELF
v_gene: TRBV18; j_gene: TRBJ1-3; CDR3aa: ASSPGRQAGNTIY
v_gene: TRBV5-5; j_gene: TRBJ2-5; CDR3aa: ASSFLTGGIQETQY
v_gene: TRBV15; j_gene: TRBJ2-1; CDR3aa: ATSRDQGSYNEQF
v_gene: TRBV14; j_gene: TRBJ2-3; CDR3aa: ASSHWGRNTDTQY
v_gene: TRBV27; j_gene: TRBJ2-7; CDR3aa: ASSLSPGLAGVFPRAYSEQY
v_gene: TRBV9; j_gene: TRBJ1-2; CDR3aa: ASSTRQGREGYT
v_gene: TRBV7-2; j_gene: TRBJ2-3; CDR3aa: ASSLAGGRDTQY
v_gene: TRBV28; j_gene: TRBJ1-2; CDR3aa: ASSRTGRYGYT
v_gene: TRBV2; j_gene: TRBJ2-2; CDR3aa: ASSEGGTYTGELF
v_gene: TRBV18; j_gene: TRBJ1-1; CDR3aa: ASSPWTLRGTEAF
v_gene: TRBV2; j_gene: TRBJ2-3; CDR3aa: ASSEAGLAGNTDTQY
v_gene: TRBV10-1; j_gene: TRBJ1-1; CDR3aa: ASSESGGITEAF
v_gene: TRBV4-1; j_gene: TRBJ2-7; CDR3aa: ASSLSRGSGRAGRI
v_gene: TRBV6-5; j_gene: TRBJ1-2; CDR3aa: ASTKGTGLSGYT
v_gene: TRBV7-6; j_gene: TRBJ1-1; CDR3aa: ASSLVPGGGASEAF
v_gene: TRBV10-3; j_gene: TRBJ1-1; CDR3aa: ATGFGRKQGDGAEAF